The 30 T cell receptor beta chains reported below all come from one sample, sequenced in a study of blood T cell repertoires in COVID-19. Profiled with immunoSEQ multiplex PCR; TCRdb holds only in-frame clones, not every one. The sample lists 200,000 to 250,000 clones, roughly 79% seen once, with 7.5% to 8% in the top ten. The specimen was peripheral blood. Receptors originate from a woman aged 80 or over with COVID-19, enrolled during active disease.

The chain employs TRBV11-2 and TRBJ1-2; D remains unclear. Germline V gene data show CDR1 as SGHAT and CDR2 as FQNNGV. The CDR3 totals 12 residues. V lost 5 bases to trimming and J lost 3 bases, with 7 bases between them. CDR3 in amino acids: CASSAVYYGYTF. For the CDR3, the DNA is TGTGCCAGCAGCGCGGTTTACTATGGCTACACCTTC.

The CDR3 nucleotides are TGCGCCAGCAGCGGGACAACTGGAAACACCATATATTTT. Translation gives CASSGTTGNTIYF. V and J are TRBV5-1 and TRBJ1-3, with D possibly being TRBD1 (6 bases). This CDR3 is 13 amino acids long. V shed 4 bases and J shed 2 bases, with 7 bases lying between them. Germline V gene sequence: CDR1 SGHRS, CDR2 YFSETQ.

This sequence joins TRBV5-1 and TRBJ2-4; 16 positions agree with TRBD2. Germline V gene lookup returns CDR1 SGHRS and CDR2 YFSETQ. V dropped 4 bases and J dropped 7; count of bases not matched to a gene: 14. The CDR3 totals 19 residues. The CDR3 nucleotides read TGCGCCAGCAGCACCGTTCCCGGGACTAGCGGGGGGGCCAGGAACATTCAGTACTTC. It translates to CASSTVPGTSGGARNIQYF.

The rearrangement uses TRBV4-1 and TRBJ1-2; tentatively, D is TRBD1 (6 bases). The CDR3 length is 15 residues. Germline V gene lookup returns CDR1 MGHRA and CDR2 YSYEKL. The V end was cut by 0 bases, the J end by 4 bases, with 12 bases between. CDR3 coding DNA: TGCGCCAGCAGCCAAGATCTACAGGGAGCCTATGGCTACACCTTC. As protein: CASSQDLQGAYGYTF.

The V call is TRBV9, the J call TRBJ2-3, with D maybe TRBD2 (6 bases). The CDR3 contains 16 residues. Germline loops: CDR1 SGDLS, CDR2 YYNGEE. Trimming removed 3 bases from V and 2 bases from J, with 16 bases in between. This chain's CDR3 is CASSAERAGPTDTQYF. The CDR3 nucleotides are TGTGCCAGCAGCGCCGAGCGGGCTGGTCCCACAGATACGCAGTATTTT.

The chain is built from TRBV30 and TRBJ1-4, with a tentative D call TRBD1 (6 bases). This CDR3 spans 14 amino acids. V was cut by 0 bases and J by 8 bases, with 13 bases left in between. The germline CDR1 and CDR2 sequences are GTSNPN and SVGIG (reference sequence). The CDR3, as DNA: TGTGCCTGGAGTGTAACAGGGAGTTACGAAAAACTGTTTTTT. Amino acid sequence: CAWSVTGSYEKLFF.

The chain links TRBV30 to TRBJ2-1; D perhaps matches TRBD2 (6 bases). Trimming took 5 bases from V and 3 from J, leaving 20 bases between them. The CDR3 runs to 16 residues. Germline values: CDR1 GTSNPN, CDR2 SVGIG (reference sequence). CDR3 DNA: TGTGCCTGGCTGACTAGGGCCCCAAGAGGCTACAATGAGCAGTTCTTC. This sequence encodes CAWLTRAPRGYNEQFF.

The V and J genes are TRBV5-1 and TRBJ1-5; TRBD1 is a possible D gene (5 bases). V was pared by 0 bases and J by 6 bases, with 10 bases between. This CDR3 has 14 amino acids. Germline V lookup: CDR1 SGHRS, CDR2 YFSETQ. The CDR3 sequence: CASSLGRGTQPQHF. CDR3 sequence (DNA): TGCGCCAGCAGCTTGGGTAGGGGCACTCAGCCCCAGCATTTT.

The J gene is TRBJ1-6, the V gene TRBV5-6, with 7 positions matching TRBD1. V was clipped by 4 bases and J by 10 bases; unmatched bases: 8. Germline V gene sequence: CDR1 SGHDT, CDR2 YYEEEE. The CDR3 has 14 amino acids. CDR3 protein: CASSGDRVGSPLHF. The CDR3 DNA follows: TGTGCCAGCAGCGGCGACAGGGTCGGCTCACCCCTCCACTTT.

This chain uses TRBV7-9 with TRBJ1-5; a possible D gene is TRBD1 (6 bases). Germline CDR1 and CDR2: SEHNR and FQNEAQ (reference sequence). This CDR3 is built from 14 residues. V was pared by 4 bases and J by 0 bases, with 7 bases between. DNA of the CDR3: TGTGCCAGCAGCTCGACAGGTAGCAATCAGCCCCAGCATTTT. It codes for CASSSTGSNQPQHF.

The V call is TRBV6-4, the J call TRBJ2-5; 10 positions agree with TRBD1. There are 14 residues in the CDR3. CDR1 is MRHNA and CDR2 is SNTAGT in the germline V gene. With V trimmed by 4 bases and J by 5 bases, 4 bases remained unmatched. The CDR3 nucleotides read TGTGCCAGCAGTGCGACAGGGGGCGCGGAGACCCAGTACTTC. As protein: CASSATGGAETQYF.

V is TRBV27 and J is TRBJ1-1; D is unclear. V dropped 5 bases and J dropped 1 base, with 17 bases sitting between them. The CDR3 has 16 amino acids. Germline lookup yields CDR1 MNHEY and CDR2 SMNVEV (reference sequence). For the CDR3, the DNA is TGTGCCAGCAGTCGGTTACAGAGACCGACGAACACTGAAGCTTTCTTT. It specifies CASSRLQRPTNTEAFF.

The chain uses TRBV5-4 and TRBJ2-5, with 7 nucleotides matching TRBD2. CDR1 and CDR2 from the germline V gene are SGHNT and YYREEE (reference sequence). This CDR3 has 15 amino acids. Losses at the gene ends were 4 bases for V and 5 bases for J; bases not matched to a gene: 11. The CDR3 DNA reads TGTGCCAGCAGCCCGCCGGGGGGAAGGCGGGAGACCCAGTACTTC. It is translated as CASSPPGGRRETQYF.

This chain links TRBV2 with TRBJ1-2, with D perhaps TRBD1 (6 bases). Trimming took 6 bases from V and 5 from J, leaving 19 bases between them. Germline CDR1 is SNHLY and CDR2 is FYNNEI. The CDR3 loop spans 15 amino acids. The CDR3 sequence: CASSPGAPSLYGYTF. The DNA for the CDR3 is TGTGCCAGCAGCCCAGGGGCCCCATCCCTATATGGCTACACCTTC.

CDR3 sequence reads: CASSTSGNYNEQFF. The CDR3 nucleotides are TGCGCCAGCAGCACTAGCGGGAACTACAATGAGCAGTTCTTC. The rearrangement links TRBV5-1 to TRBJ2-1, with 10 positions matching TRBD2. The CDR3 runs 14 residues. The V segment lost 4 bases and the J segment 3 bases; nucleotides outside the gene matches: 1. Germline V gene sequence: CDR1 SGHRS, CDR2 YFSETQ. The variable domain in full, completed from reference TRBV5-1 and TRBJ2-1, reads KAGVTQTPRYLIKTRGQQVTLSCSPISGHRSVSWYQQTPGQGLQFLFEYFSETQRNKGNFPGRFSGRQFSNSRSEMNVSTLELGDSALYLCASSTSGNYNEQFFGPGTRLTVL.

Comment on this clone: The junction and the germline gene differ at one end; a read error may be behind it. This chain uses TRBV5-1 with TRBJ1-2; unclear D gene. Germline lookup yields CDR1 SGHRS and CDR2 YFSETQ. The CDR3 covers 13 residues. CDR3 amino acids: CTSSLAGNYGYTF. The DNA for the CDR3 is TGCACCAGCAGCTTAGCGGGCAACTATGGCTACACCTTC. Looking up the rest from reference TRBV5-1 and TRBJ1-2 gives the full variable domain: KAGVTQTPRYLIKTRGQQVTLSCSPISGHRSVSWYQQTPGQGLQFLFEYFSETQRNKGNFPGRFSGRQFSNSRSEMNVSTLELGDSALYLCTSSLAGNYGYTFGSGTRLTVV.

CDR3 DNA sequence: TGTGCCAGCAGCTTATCGCGCGGGACCGGGGAGCTGTTTTTT. Its protein is CASSLSRGTGELFF. The chain combines TRBV11-2 with TRBJ2-2; the D gene is possibly TRBD2 (5 bases). V was trimmed by 2 bases and J by 5 bases, leaving 9 bases between them. The germline V gene has CDR1 SGHAT and CDR2 FQNNGV. The CDR3 sequence is 14 residues long.

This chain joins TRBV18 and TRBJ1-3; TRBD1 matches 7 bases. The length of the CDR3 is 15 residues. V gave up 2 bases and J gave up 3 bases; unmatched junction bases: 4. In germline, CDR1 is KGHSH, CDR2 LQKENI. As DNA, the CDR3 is TGTGCCAGCTCACCAAGGGGGCATCGTGGAAACACCATATATTTT. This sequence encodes CASSPRGHRGNTIYF.

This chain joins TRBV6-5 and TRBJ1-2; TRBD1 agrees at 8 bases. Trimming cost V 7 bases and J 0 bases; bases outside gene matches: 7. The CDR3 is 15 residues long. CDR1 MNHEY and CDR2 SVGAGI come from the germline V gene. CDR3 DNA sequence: TGTGCCAGCACCGAAACAGGGGGAGCTAACTATGGCTACACCTTC. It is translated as CASTETGGANYGYTF.

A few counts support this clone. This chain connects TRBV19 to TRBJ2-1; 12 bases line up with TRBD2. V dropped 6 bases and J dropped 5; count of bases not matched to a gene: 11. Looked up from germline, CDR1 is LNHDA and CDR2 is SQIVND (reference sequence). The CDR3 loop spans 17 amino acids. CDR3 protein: CASRGASSGRVNNEQFF. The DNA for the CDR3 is TGTGCCAGTAGGGGGGCGTCTAGCGGGAGGGTTAACAATGAGCAGTTCTTC.

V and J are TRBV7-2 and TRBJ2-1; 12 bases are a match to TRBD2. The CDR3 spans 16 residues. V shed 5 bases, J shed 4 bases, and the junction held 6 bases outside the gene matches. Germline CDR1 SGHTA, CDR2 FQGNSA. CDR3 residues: CASSPLAGGMYNEQFF. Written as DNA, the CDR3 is TGTGCCAGCAGCCCCCTAGCGGGAGGGATGTACAATGAGCAGTTCTTC.

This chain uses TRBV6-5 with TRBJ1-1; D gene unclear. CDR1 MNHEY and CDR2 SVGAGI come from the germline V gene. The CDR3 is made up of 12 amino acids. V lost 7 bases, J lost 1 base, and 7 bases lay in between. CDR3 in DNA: TGTGCCAGCACCCAGAAGAACACTGAAGCTTTCTTT. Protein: CASTQKNTEAFF.

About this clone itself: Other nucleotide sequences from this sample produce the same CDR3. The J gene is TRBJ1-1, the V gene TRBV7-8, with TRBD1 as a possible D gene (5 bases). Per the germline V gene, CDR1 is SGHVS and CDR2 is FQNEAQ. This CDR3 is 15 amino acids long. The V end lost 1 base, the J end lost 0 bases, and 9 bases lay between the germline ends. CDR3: CASSLVPGMNTEAFF. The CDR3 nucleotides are TGTGCCAGCAGCTTAGTGCCAGGGATGAACACTGAAGCTTTCTTT.

The CDR3 reads CASSLVPIESTPQETQYF. As DNA, the CDR3 is TGTGCCAGCAGCTTGGTCCCCATAGAATCCACTCCCCAAGAGACCCAGTACTTC. The rearrangement uses TRBV5-5 and TRBJ2-5; unclear D gene. This CDR3 comprises 18 residues. Trimming removed 0 bases at V and 1 base at J, with 19 bases between. The V gene's germline CDR1 is SGHKS and CDR2 YYEKEE (reference sequence).

CDR3 DNA: TGTGCCAGCAGGACCGCAGGGGCGAACACTGAAGCTTTCTTT. Residues: CASRTAGANTEAFF. The genes are TRBV6-5 and TRBJ1-1, with a weak D call TRBD1 (6 bases). Germline V gene data show CDR1 as MNHEY and CDR2 as SVGAGI. The CDR3 spans 14 residues. V dropped 6 bases and J dropped 1 base, with 12 bases sitting between them.

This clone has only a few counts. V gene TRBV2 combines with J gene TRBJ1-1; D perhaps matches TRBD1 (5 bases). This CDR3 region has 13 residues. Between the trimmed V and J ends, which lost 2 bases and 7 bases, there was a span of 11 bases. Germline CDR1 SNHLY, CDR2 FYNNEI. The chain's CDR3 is CASSERGGYEAFF. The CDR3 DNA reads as TGTGCCAGCAGTGAAAGGGGCGGATATGAAGCTTTCTTT.

The CDR3 DNA is TGTGCCGCCAGGCCGGGGATGCGGTTAATAAACACCATATATTTT. Translated, it gives CAARPGMRLINTIYF. The chain joins TRBV10-3 to TRBJ1-3; D is undetermined. The V gene lost 11 bases and the J gene lost 6 bases, with 23 bases spanning the gap. The CDR3 has 15 amino acids. Per the germline V gene, CDR1 is ENHRY and CDR2 is SYGVKD.

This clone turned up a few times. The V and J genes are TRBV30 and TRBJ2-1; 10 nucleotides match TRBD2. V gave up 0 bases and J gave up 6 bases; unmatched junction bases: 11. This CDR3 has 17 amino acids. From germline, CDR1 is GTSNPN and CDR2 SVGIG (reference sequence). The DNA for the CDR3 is TGTGCCTGGAGTGTAGATACCCCCCTAGCGGGAGTCAATGAGCAGTTCTTC. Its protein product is CAWSVDTPLAGVNEQFF.

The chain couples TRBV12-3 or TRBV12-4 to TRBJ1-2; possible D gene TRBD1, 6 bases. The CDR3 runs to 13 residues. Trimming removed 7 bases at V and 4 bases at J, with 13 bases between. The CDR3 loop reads CASTLQGFYGYTF. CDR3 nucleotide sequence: TGTGCCAGCACCTTACAGGGTTTCTATGGCTACACCTTC.

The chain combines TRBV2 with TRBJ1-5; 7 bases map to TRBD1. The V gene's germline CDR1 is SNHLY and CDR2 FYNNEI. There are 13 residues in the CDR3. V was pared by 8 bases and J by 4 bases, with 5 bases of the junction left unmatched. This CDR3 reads CASGGQDNQPQHF. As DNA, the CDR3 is TGTGCCAGCGGCGGACAGGATAATCAGCCCCAGCATTTT.